This T cell receptor (beta chain) derives from a study of shared clonotypes between healthy human individuals. The CDR3 consists of 12 residues. The ends lost 8 bases at V and 3 bases at J; junction bases unmatched: 5. Looked up from germline, CDR1 is SQVTM and CDR2 is ANQGSEA. This clone was observed once. The antigen is not known. Each subset's genomic DNA was shared equally among a number of immunoSEQ plates. Method: immunoSEQ multiplex PCR; TCRdb's copy keeps in-frame clones and lacks some. The sample carries about 2 million clones, around 95% recorded once. Overall study findings and caveats: Several donors shared approximately 5% of their naive CD4 clonotypes.

This sequence originates from a man in his late teens or twenties in good health. The gene calls are TRBV29-1 and TRBJ2-3; 7 nucleotides match TRBD1. The sequenced sample was naive CD4+ T cells sorted from blood. Subset here: CD45RA+ positively selected. The CDR3 DNA reads TGCAGCCTGGGACAGCAAACAGATACGCAGTATTTT. Translated, it gives CSLGQQTDTQYF.